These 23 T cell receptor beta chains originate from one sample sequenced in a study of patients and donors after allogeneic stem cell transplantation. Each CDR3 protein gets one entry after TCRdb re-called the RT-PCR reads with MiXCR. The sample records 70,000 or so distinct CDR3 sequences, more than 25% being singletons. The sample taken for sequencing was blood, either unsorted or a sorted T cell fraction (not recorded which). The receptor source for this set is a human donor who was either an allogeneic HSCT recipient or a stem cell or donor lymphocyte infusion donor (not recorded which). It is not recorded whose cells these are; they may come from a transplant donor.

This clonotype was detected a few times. As DNA, the CDR3 is TGCGCCAGCTGGGACCTGGGAGAGACCCAGTACTTC. It encodes CASWDLGETQYF. The chain employs TRBV5-1 and TRBJ2-5, with D possibly being TRBD1 or TRBD2 (5 bases each). Trimming left V 7 bases short and J 4 bases short, with 11 bases between. The germline V gene has CDR1 SGHRS and CDR2 YFSETQ. CDR3 length: 12 amino acids.

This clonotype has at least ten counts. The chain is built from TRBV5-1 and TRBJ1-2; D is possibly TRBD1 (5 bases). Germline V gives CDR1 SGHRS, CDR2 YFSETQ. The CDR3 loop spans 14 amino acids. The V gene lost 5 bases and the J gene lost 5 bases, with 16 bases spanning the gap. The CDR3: CASRPSHGGYGYTF. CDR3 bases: TGCGCCAGCAGACCTTCACATGGGGGGTATGGCTACACCTTC.

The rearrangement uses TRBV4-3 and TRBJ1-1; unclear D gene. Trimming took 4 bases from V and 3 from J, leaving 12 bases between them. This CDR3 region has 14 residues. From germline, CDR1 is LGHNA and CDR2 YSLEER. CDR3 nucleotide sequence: TGCGCCAGCAGCCTTGTGTGGCCGGACACTGAAGCTTTCTTT. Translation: CASSLVWPDTEAFF.

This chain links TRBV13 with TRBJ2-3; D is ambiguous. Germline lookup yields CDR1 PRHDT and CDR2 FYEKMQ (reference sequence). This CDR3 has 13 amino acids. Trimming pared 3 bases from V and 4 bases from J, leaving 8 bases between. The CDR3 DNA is TGTGCCAGCAGCTTTGCTCAGGCAGATACGCAGTATTTT. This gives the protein CASSFAQADTQYF.

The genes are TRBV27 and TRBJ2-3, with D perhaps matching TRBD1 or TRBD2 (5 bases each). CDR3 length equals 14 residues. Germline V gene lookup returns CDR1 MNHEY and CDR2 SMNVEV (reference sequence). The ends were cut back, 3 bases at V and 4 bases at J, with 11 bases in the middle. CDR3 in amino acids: CASSLSRGADTQYF. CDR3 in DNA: TGTGCCAGCAGTTTGTCCCGAGGGGCAGATACGCAGTATTTT.

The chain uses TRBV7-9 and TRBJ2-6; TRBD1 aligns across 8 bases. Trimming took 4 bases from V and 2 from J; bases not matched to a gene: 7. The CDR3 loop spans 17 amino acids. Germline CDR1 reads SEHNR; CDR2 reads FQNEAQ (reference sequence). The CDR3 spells CASSSTGVLAGANVLTF. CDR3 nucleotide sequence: TGTGCCAGCAGCTCGACAGGGGTACTCGCTGGGGCCAACGTCCTGACTTTC.

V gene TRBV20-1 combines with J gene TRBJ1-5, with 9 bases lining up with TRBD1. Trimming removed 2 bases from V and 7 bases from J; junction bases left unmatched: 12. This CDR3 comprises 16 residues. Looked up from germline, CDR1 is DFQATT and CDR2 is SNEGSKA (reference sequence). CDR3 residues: CSARLGQGTSGQPQHF. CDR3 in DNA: TGCAGTGCTAGACTTGGACAGGGGACGAGTGGCCAGCCCCAGCATTTT.

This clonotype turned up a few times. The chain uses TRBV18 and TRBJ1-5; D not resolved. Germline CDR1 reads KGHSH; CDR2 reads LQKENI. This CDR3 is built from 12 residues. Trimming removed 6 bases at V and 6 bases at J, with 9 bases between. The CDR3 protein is CASSTGGQPQHF. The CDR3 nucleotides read TGTGCCAGCTCCACGGGAGGTCAGCCCCAGCATTTT.

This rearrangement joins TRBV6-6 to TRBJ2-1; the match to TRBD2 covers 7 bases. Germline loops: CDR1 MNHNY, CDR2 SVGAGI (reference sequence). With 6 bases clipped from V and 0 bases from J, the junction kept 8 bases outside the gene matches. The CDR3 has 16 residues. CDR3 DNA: TGTGCCAGCAGGCACGGGGGGTCTAGCTCCTACAATGAGCAGTTCTTC. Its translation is CASRHGGSSSYNEQFF.

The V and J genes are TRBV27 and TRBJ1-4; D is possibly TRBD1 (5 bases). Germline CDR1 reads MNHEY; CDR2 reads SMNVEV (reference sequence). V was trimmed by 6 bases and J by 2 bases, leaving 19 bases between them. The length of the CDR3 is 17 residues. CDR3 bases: TGTGCCAGCAGCCCCCTTCCGGGGGTGAAGACTAATGAAAAACTGTTTTTT. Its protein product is CASSPLPGVKTNEKLFF.

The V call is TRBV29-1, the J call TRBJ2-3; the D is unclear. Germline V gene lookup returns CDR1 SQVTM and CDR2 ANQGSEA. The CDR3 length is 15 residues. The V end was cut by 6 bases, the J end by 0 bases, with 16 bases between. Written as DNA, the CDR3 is TGCAGCGTCTCAGGTGGTGAATCTAGCACAGATACGCAGTATTTT. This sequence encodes CSVSGGESSTDTQYF.

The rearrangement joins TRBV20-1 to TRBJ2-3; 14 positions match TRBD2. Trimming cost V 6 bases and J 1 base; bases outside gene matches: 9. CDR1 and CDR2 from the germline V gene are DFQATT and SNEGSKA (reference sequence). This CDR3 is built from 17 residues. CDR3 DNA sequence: TGCAGTGCGCCGGGACTAGCGGGGGATGATGGCACAGATACGCAGTATTTT. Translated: CSAPGLAGDDGTDTQYF.

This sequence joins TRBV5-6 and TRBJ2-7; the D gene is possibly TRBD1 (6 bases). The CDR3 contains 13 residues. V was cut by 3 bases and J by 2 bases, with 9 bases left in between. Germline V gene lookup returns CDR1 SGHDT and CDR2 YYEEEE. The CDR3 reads CASSSWTAYEQYF. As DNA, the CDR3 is TGTGCCAGCAGCTCCTGGACAGCCTACGAGCAGTACTTC.

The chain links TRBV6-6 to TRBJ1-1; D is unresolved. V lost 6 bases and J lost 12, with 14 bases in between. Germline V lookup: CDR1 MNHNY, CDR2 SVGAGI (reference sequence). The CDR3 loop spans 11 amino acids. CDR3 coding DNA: TGTGCCAGCAGCGACGTCGATATTCCTTTCTTT. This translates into CASSDVDIPFF.

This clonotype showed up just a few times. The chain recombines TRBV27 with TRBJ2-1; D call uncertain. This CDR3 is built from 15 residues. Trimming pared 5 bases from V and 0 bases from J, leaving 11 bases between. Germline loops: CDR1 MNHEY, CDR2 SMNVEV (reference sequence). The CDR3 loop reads CASSPPLISYNEQFF. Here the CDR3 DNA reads TGTGCCAGCAGTCCCCCCTTAATCTCCTACAATGAGCAGTTCTTC.

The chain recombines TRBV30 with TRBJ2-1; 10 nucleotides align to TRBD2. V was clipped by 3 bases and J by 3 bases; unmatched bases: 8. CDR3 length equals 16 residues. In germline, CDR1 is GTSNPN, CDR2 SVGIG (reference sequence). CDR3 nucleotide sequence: TGTGCCTGGAGCCACCCACTAGCGGGATTCTACAATGAGCAGTTCTTC. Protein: CAWSHPLAGFYNEQFF.

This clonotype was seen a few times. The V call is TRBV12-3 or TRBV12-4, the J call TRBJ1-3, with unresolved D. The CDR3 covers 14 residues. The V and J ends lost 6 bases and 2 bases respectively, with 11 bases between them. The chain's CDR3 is CASRLDEAGNTIYF. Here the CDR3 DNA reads TGTGCCAGCAGATTGGATGAGGCTGGAAACACCATATATTTT.

CDR3 region: CASSYSRSAGNTGELFF. CDR3 in DNA: TGTGCCAGCAGTTACTCGAGATCCGCGGGGAACACCGGGGAGCTGTTTTTT. V usage is TRBV6-5 and J usage is TRBJ2-2; tentative D call: TRBD2 (5 bases). Germline V lookup: CDR1 MNHEY, CDR2 SVGAGI. V was pared by 0 bases and J by 1 base, with 12 bases between. The CDR3 has 17 residues.

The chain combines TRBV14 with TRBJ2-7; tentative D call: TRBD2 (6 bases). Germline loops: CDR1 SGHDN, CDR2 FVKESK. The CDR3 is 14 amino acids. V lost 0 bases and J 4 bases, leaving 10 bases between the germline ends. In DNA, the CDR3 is TGTGCCAGCAGCCAAGATTTCGGGGGTTACGAGCAGTACTTC. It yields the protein CASSQDFGGYEQYF.

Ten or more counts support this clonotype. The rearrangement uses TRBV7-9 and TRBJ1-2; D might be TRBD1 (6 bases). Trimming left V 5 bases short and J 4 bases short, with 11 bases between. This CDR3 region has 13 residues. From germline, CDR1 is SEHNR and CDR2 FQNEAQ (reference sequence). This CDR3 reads CASSTQGTYGYTF. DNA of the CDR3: TGTGCCAGCAGCACGCAGGGGACCTATGGCTACACCTTC. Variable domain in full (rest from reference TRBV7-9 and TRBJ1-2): DTGVSQNPRHKITKRGQNVTFRCDPISEHNRLYWYRQTLGQGPEFLTYFQNEAQLEKSRLLSDRFSAERPKGSFSTLEIQRTEQGDSAMYLCASSTQGTYGYTFGSGTRLTVV.

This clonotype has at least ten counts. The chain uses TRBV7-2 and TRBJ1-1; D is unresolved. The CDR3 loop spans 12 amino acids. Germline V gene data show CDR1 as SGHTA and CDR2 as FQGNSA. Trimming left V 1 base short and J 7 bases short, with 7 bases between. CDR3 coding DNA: TGTGCCAGCAGCTTAGGAGGGATTGAAGCTTTCTTT. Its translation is CASSLGGIEAFF.

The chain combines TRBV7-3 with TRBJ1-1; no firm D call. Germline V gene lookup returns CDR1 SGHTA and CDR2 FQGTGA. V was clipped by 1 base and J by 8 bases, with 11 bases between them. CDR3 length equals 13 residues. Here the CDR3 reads CASSLRSVAEAFF. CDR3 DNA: TGTGCCAGCAGCTTAAGGTCAGTTGCGGAAGCTTTCTTT.

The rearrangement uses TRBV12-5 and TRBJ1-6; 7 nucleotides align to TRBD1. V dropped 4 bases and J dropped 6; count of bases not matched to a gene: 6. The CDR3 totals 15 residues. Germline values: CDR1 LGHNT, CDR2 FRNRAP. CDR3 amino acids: CASGYRGYRNSPLHF. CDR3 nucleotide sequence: TGTGCTAGTGGTTACAGGGGCTATCGTAATTCACCCCTCCACTTT.